This T cell receptor beta chain was profiled in a study of blood T cell repertoires in COVID-19. As handled by the study authors: Reference gene primer amplification in the assay estimated nucleated cell counts. Only in-frame clones appear in the TCRdb table, and some are missing; sequencing was by immunoSEQ multiplex PCR. V and J calls and clone size are as listed in that table; D and trimming were resolved from the DNA. The table shows fewer than 250,000 clones, with less than 90% occurring only once. The origin of this receptor is a human donor in a cohort sampled during active COVID-19. The sample taken for sequencing was peripheral blood.

CDR3 residues: CASTILSGANVLTF. CDR3 nucleotide sequence: TGTGCCAGCACTATACTCTCTGGGGCCAACGTCCTGACTTTC. V gene TRBV6-6 combines with J gene TRBJ2-6, with unresolved D. The CDR3 length is 14 residues. V lost 7 bases, J lost 0 bases, and 7 bases lay in between. The germline gives CDR1 MNHNY, CDR2 SVGAGI (reference sequence).